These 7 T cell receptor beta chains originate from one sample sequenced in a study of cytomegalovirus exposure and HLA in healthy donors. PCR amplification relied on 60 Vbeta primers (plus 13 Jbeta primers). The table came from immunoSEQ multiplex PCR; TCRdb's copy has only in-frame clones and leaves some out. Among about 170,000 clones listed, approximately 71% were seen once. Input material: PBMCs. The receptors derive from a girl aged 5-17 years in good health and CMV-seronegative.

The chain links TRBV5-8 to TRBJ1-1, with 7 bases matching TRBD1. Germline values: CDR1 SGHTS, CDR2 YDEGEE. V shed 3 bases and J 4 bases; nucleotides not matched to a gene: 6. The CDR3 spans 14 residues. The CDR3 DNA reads TGTGCCAGCAGCTCCGACAGGGTGGGCACTGAAGCTTTCTTT. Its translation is CASSSDRVGTEAFF.

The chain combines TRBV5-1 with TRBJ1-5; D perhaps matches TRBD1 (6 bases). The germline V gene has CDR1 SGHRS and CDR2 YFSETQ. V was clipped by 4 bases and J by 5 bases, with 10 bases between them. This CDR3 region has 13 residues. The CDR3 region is CASSVDRDQPQHF. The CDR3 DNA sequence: TGCGCCAGCAGCGTGGACAGAGATCAGCCCCAGCATTTT. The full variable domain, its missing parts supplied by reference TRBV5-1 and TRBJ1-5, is KAGVTQTPRYLIKTRGQQVTLSCSPISGHRSVSWYQQTPGQGLQFLFEYFSETQRNKGNFPGRFSGRQFSNSRSEMNVSTLELGDSALYLCASSVDRDQPQHFGDGTRLSIL.

The CDR3 is CASALVQGLNTEAFF. The CDR3 nucleotides are TGTGCCAGCGCTCTCGTACAGGGGCTGAACACTGAAGCTTTCTTT. V usage is TRBV2 and J usage is TRBJ1-1, with TRBD1 matching 7 bases. This CDR3 is built from 15 residues. V trimming: 8 bases; J trimming: 0 bases; junction bases outside the gene matches: 9. CDR1 SNHLY and CDR2 FYNNEI come from the germline V gene.

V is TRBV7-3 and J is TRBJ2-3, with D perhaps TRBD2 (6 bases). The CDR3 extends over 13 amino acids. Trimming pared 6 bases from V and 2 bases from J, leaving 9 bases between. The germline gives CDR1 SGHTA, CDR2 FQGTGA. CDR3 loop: CASSWGLTDTQYF. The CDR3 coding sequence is TGTGCCAGCAGTTGGGGACTCACAGATACGCAGTATTTT.

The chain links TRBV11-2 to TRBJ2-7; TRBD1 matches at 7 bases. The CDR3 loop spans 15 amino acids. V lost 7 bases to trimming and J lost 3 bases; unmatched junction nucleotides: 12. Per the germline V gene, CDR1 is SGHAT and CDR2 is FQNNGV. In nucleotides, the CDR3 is TGTGCCAGCAATACGCCCCGACAGGGATACTACGAGCAGTACTTC. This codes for CASNTPRQGYYEQYF.

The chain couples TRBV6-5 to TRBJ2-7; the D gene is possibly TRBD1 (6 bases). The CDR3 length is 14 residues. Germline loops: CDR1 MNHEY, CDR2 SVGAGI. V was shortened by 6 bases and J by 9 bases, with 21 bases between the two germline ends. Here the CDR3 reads CASRTAGVAGWQYF. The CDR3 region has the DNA TGTGCCAGCAGGACAGCAGGGGTGGCCGGTTGGCAGTACTTC.

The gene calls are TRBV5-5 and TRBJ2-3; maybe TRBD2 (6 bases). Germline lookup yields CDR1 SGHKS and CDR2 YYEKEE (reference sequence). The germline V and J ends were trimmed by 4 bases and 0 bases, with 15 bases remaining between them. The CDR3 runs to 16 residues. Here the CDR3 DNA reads TGTGCCAGCAGCACGGGACTTTCCCCTAGCACAGATACGCAGTATTTT. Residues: CASSTGLSPSTDTQYF. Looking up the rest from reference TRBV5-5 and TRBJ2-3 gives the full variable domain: DAGVTQSPTHLIKTRGQQVTLRCSPISGHKSVSWYQQVLGQGPQFIFQYYEKEERGRGNFPDRFSARQFPNYSSELNVNALLLGDSALYLCASSTGLSPSTDTQYFGPGTRLTVL.